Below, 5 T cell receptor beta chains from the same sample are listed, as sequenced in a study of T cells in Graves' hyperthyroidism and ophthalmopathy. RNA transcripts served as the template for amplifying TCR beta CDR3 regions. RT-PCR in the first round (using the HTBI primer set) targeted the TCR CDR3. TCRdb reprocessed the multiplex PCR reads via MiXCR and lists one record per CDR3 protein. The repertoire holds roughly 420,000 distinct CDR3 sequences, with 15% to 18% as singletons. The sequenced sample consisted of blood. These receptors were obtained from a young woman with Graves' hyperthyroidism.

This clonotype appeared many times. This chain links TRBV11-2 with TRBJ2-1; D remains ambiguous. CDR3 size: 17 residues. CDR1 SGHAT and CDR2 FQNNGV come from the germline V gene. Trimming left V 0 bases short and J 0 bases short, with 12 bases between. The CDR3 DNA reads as TGTGCCAGCAGCTTAGAATTCGCGGCCCTCTCCTACAATGAGCAGTTCTTC. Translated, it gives CASSLEFAALSYNEQFF.

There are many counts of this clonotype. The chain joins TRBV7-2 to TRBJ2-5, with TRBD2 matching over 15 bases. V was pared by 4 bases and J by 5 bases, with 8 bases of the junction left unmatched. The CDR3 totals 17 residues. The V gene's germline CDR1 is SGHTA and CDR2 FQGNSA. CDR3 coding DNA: TGTGCCAGCAGCTCACCGGGACTAGCGGGGGGAATTGAGACCCAGTACTTC. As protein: CASSSPGLAGGIETQYF. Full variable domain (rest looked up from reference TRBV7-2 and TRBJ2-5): GAGVSQSPSNKVTEKGKDVELRCDPISGHTALYWYRQSLGQGLEFLIYFQGNSAPDKSGLPSDRFSAERTGGSVSTLTIQRTQQEDSAVYLCASSSPGLAGGIETQYFGPGTRLLVL.

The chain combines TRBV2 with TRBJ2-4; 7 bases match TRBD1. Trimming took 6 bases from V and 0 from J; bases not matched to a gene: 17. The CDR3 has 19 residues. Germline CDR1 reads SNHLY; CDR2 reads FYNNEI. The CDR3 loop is CASSPGIQQGLRAKNIQYF. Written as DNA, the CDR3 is TGTGCCAGCAGCCCGGGGATTCAACAGGGGCTTCGAGCCAAAAACATTCAGTACTTC.

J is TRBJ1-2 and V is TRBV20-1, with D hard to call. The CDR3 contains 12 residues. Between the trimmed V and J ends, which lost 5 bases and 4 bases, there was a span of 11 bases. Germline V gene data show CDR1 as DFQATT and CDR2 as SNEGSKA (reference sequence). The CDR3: CSAPQPGYGYTF. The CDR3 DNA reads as TGCAGTGCTCCACAGCCAGGCTATGGCTACACCTTC.

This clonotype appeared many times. CDR3 bases: TGTGCCAGCAGTTTACGGCTAGCGGGAGTTCTCGAGCAGTACTTC. It yields the protein CASSLRLAGVLEQYF. This chain joins TRBV28 and TRBJ2-7; 10 positions agree with TRBD2. Trimming at V came to 2 bases and at J to 6 bases, leaving 7 bases not matched to a gene. The CDR3 has 15 amino acids. CDR1 is MDHEN and CDR2 is SYDVKM in the germline V gene.